Below are 18 T cell receptor beta chains sequenced from a single sample in a study of CD8 T cells in Susac syndrome. Random hexamers were used to reverse transcribe an amount of roughly 0.45 to 1 ug RNA. In TCRdb, the immunoSEQ multiplex PCR reads were re-called with MiXCR into one record per CDR3 protein. Found here are approximately 120,000 distinct CDR3 sequences, about 95% of them singletons; the top ten hold approximately 0.2%. Source material: CD8+ T cells from PBMCs. The receptors originated from a human donor with Susac syndrome.

This CDR3 reads CASSGDSPMNTEAFF. CDR3 coding DNA: TGTGCCAGCAGTGGGGACAGCCCTATGAACACTGAAGCTTTCTTT. The chain uses TRBV6-5 and TRBJ1-1; TRBD1 matches at 7 bases. The CDR3 contains 15 residues. Germline V gives CDR1 MNHEY, CDR2 SVGAGI. The J segment lost 0 bases and the V segment lost 5 bases, leaving 6 bases of the junction unmatched.

The chain carries TRBV20-1 and TRBJ1-1; TRBD1 might be the D (5 bases). Germline values: CDR1 DFQATT, CDR2 SNEGSKA (reference sequence). The CDR3 extends over 12 amino acids. Trimming took off 3 bases at V and 4 bases at J, with 9 bases between the two ends. CDR3 sequence reads: CSASTGTTEAFF. CDR3 nucleotides: TGCAGTGCTAGTACTGGGACCACTGAAGCTTTCTTT.

This chain joins TRBV7-9 and TRBJ2-3; D unresolved. CDR1 and CDR2 (germline): SEHNR, FQNEAQ (reference sequence). This CDR3 comprises 13 residues. The V gene lost 0 bases and the J gene lost 11 bases, with 12 bases spanning the gap. Here the CDR3 reads CASSLAQEDGQYF. The CDR3 region has the DNA TGTGCCAGCAGCTTAGCGCAAGAGGATGGGCAGTATTTT. The full variable domain, in which reference TRBV7-9 and TRBJ2-3 provide the parts outside the CDR3, is DTGVSQNPRHKITKRGQNVTFRCDPISEHNRLYWYRQTLGQGPEFLTYFQNEAQLEKSRLLSDRFSAERPKGSFSTLEIQRTEQGDSAMYLCASSLAQEDGQYFGPGTRLTVL.

The chain carries TRBV30 and TRBJ1-5; possible D gene TRBD1, 5 bases. Trimming shortened V by 1 base and J by 0 bases, and 10 bases separated the two germline ends. Germline V gene sequence: CDR1 GTSNPN, CDR2 SVGIG (reference sequence). CDR3 length: 15 residues. The CDR3 nucleotides read TGTGCCTGGAGTGGGGGCACTCATAGCAATCAGCCCCAGCATTTT. Amino acids: CAWSGGTHSNQPQHF. Using reference TRBV30 and TRBJ1-5 for the parts outside the CDR3, the full variable domain is SQTIHQWPATLVQPVGSPLSLECTVEGTSNPNLYWYRQAAGRGLQLLFYSVGIGQISSEVPQNLSASRPQDRQFILSSKKLLLSDSGFYLCAWSGGTHSNQPQHFGDGTRLSIL.

This sequence joins TRBV7-2 and TRBJ2-5, with 10 bases matching TRBD2. Germline V gene sequence: CDR1 SGHTA, CDR2 FQGNSA. V shed 7 bases, J shed 7 bases, and the junction held 15 bases outside the gene matches. The CDR3 is 16 residues long. The CDR3 nucleotides read TGTGCCAGCATCGACGTCAGGGCTAGCGGGAGAGGGACCCAGTACTTC. Translation gives CASIDVRASGRGTQYF.

The rearrangement joins TRBV27 to TRBJ2-1, with 8 bases aligning to TRBD2. The junction had 6 bases not matched to a gene; V was cut back by 6 bases and J by 2 bases. The germline gives CDR1 MNHEY, CDR2 SMNVEV (reference sequence). This CDR3 has 15 residues. The CDR3, as DNA: TGTGCCAGCAGGAGAGCGGGAGACCCCTACAATGAGCAGTTCTTC. The encoded protein is CASRRAGDPYNEQFF.

The chain links TRBV30 to TRBJ2-7, with 9 bases fitting TRBD1. In germline, CDR1 is GTSNPN, CDR2 SVGIG (reference sequence). V dropped 3 bases and J dropped 3; count of bases not matched to a gene: 9. There are 15 residues in the CDR3. CDR3 in amino acids: CAWSLGQGRDYEQYF. The CDR3 DNA reads as TGTGCCTGGAGCCTTGGACAGGGGAGAGACTACGAGCAGTACTTC.

V gene TRBV7-6 combines with J gene TRBJ2-3, with 8 bases identical to TRBD1. Germline values: CDR1 SGHVS, CDR2 FNYEAQ. The V and J ends lost 5 bases and 4 bases, in that order; junction bases with no gene match: 14. The CDR3 covers 17 residues. The CDR3 protein is CASSGTDRQGPPDTQYF. CDR3 DNA: TGTGCCAGCAGCGGGACGGACAGACAGGGGCCCCCAGATACGCAGTATTTT.

Worth noting for this clonotype: Relative to the germline gene, one junction end is altered; a read error may explain this. The chain couples TRBV30 to TRBJ2-2, with D unresolved. Germline assignment: CDR1 GTSNPN and CDR2 SVGIG (reference sequence). The CDR3 runs to 11 residues. The CDR3 coding sequence is TGTGCCTGGAGAAACCCAAGGGAACTGTTTTTT. This codes for CAWRNPRELFF.

The rearrangement uses TRBV30 and TRBJ2-7; possibly TRBD1 for D (7 bases). This CDR3 has 14 amino acids. In germline, CDR1 is GTSNPN, CDR2 SVGIG (reference sequence). Trimming cost V 3 bases and J 3 bases, with 15 bases left between them. In DNA form, the CDR3 reads TGTGCCTGGAGCGCGGGGACAGCAGACTACGAGCAGTACTTC. This codes for CAWSAGTADYEQYF.

The chain carries TRBV4-2 and TRBJ2-3; D remains ambiguous. The CDR3 sequence is 14 residues long. Germline V gene lookup returns CDR1 LGHNA and CDR2 YNFKEQ. V lost 0 bases, J lost 0 bases, and 4 bases lay in between. CDR3 in amino acids: CASSQEYSTDTQYF. CDR3 bases: TGTGCCAGCAGCCAAGAATACAGCACAGATACGCAGTATTTT.

The rearrangement joins TRBV19 to TRBJ2-2; maybe TRBD1 (6 bases). Trimming took 4 bases from V and 3 from J, leaving 21 bases between them. The CDR3 runs to 18 residues. The germline V gene has CDR1 LNHDA and CDR2 SQIVND (reference sequence). CDR3 coding DNA: TGTGCCAGTAGTAAGGGAGTTTTGGGGGCGCGGGACACCGGGGAGCTGTTTTTT. This gives the protein CASSKGVLGARDTGELFF. The full variable domain, completed using reference TRBV19 and TRBJ2-2, is DGGITQSPKYLFRKEGQNVTLSCEQNLNHDAMYWYRQDPGQGLRLIYYSQIVNDFQKGDIAEGYSVSREKKESFPLTVTSAQKNPTAFYLCASSKGVLGARDTGELFFGEGSRLTVL.

This chain uses TRBV29-1 with TRBJ2-4, with D possibly TRBD1 on 5 matching bases. CDR1 is SQVTM and CDR2 is ANQGSEA in the germline V gene. Trimming took off 6 bases at V and 3 bases at J, with 6 bases between the two ends. The CDR3 is 11 amino acids. The CDR3 bases are TGCAGCGTCGACAGCAAAAACATTCAGTACTTC. It is translated as CSVDSKNIQYF.

The rearrangement uses TRBV5-1 and TRBJ2-7; TRBD2 aligns across 9 bases. The CDR3 is made up of 17 amino acids. V lost 0 bases to trimming and J lost 2 bases; unmatched junction nucleotides: 9. CDR1 is SGHRS, CDR2 YFSETQ, per germline. CDR3 DNA: TGCGCCAGCAGCTTGGGCCCAGCCGGGACTAGCACCTACGAGCAGTACTTC. It specifies CASSLGPAGTSTYEQYF.

The chain has TRBV20-1 and TRBJ2-5; D might be TRBD1 or TRBD2, each matching 6 bases. The CDR3 is made up of 16 amino acids. Germline CDR1 and CDR2: DFQATT and SNEGSKA (reference sequence). Deletions cut 3 bases from V and 2 bases from J, with 19 bases between. The CDR3 is CSASVTSQGGQETQYF. CDR3 in DNA: TGCAGTGCTAGCGTGACATCACAGGGAGGACAAGAGACCCAGTACTTC.

The genes are TRBV9 and TRBJ2-1, with D unclear. V gave up 3 bases and J gave up 0 bases, with 7 bases separating them. The CDR3 length is 14 residues. Germline V gives CDR1 SGDLS, CDR2 YYNGEE. The CDR3 sequence is CASSESSSYNEQFF. Written as DNA, the CDR3 is TGTGCCAGCAGCGAGAGCTCCTCCTACAATGAGCAGTTCTTC. The entire variable domain, with the rest obtained from reference TRBV9 and TRBJ2-1, is as follows: DSGVTQTPKHLITATGQRVTLRCSPRSGDLSVYWYQQSLDQGLQFLIQYYNGEERAKGNILERFSAQQFPDLHSELNLSSLELGDSALYFCASSESSSYNEQFFGPGTRLTVL.

The CDR3 DNA is TGTGCCAGCAGCCCAACGCCCGGGGAAGTCTCACCCCTCCACTTT. This gives the protein CASSPTPGEVSPLHF. The chain recombines TRBV3-1 with TRBJ1-6; D gene unclear. CDR3 length equals 15 residues. The V end was cut by 4 bases, the J end by 10 bases, with 17 bases between. Germline V gene data show CDR1 as LGHDT and CDR2 as YNNKEL (reference sequence).

V is TRBV9 and J is TRBJ1-1; a possible D gene is TRBD1 (6 bases). V gave up 2 bases and J gave up 4 bases, with 9 bases separating them. CDR3 size: 13 residues. Germline V lookup: CDR1 SGDLS, CDR2 YYNGEE. In nucleotides, the CDR3 is TGTGCCAGCAGCGTGGGGGCAAGCACTGAAGCTTTCTTT. As protein: CASSVGASTEAFF.